These T cell receptor beta chains were read from a single sample in a study of shared clonotypes between healthy human individuals. Profiling relied on immunoSEQ multiplex PCR, and the TCRdb table lists in-frame clones only, not all of them. The sample has over 2 million clones; approximately 90% are singletons. Sequences were obtained from naive CD4+ T cells from PBMCs. The receptor source for this set is a man aged 18 to 29 in good health. Some clones in this sample may be carry-over from other donors' samples. The CDR3 runs from the conserved cysteine through the conserved F or W. The D gene is left open where the match is weak. Some rows have no size entry. The others give once, few or many, or a class for an expanded clone.

size: -; D: -; V: TRBV19; J: TRBJ1-5; CDR3: CASWGRGVDQPQHF; DNA: TGTGCCAGCTGGGGTCGGGGGGTAGATCAGCCCCAGCATTTT
size: once; D: -; V: TRBV19; J: TRBJ1-4; CDR3: CASSPTGTNEKLFF; DNA: TGTGCCAGTAGCCCGACAGGAACTAATGAAAAACTGTTTTTT
size: -; D: -; V: TRBV7-3; J: TRBJ2-1; CDR3: CASSLTRELSYNEQFF; DNA: TGTGCCAGCAGCTTAACCCGGGAGCTCTCCTACAATGAGCAGTTCTTC
size: -; D: TRBD2; V: TRBV11-2; J: TRBJ2-6; CDR3: CASSLRSGGNHSGANVLTF; DNA: TGTGCCAGCAGCCTTAGAAGCGGGGGGAACCACTCTGGGGCCAACGTCCTGACTTTC
size: -; D: TRBD2; V: TRBV27; J: TRBJ2-3; CDR3: CASSSKRTSGITDTQYF; DNA: TGTGCCAGCAGTTCAAAGAGGACTAGCGGGATCACAGATACGCAGTATTTT
size: -; D: -; V: TRBV28; J: TRBJ2-1; CDR3: CASSEGGVGNEQFF; DNA: TGTGCCAGCAGTGAAGGAGGCGTGGGGAATGAGCAGTTCTTC
size: -; D: TRBD1; V: TRBV28; J: TRBJ1-1; CDR3: CASSPPGQGNLNTEAFF; DNA: TGTGCCAGCAGCCCCCCGGGACAGGGGAACCTGAACACTGAAGCTTTCTTT
size: -; D: -; V: TRBV4-1; J: TRBJ2-1; CDR3: CASSPYGSGSYNEQFF; DNA: TGCGCCAGCAGCCCATACGGGAGTGGCTCCTACAATGAGCAGTTCTTC
size: -; D: TRBD1; V: TRBV19; J: TRBJ1-5; CDR3: CASTGTGVNQPQHF; DNA: TGTGCCAGTACCGGGACAGGGGTCAATCAGCCCCAGCATTTT
size: -; D: -; V: TRBV6-5; J: TRBJ1-1; CDR3: CASSYHSSKNTEAFF; DNA: TGTGCCAGCAGTTACCATAGCTCCAAGAACACTGAAGCTTTCTTT
size: -; D: -; V: TRBV5-1; J: TRBJ1-2; CDR3: CASSLGGGDYGYTF; DNA: TGCGCCAGCAGCTTGGGTGGGGGCGACTATGGCTACACCTTC
size: -; D: -; V: TRBV9; J: TRBJ1-4; CDR3: CASSAGTLSEKLFF; DNA: TGTGCCAGCAGCGCCGGGACACTGAGCGAAAAACTGTTTTTT
size: once; D: -; V: TRBV5-1; J: TRBJ2-7; CDR3: CASSLVSFDEQYF; DNA: TGCGCCAGCAGCTTGGTATCTTTCGACGAGCAGTACTTC
size: once; D: -; V: TRBV10-2; J: TRBJ2-7; CDR3: CASRSGLSSYEQYF; DNA: TGCGCCAGCAGATCGGGACTGAGCTCCTACGAGCAGTACTTC
size: -; D: TRBD1; V: TRBV27; J: TRBJ1-5; CDR3: CASSLRGQGGSRNQPQHF; DNA: TGTGCCAGCAGTTTACGGGGACAGGGTGGGTCTCGGAATCAGCCCCAGCATTTT
size: -; D: -; V: TRBV15; J: TRBJ1-5; CDR3: CATKGQFDGNQPQHF; DNA: TGTGCCACCAAAGGACAGTTCGATGGCAATCAGCCCCAGCATTTT
size: once; D: -; V: TRBV25-1; J: TRBJ2-7; CDR3: CASSGVGWLGDSYEQYF; DNA: TGTGCCAGCAGCGGGGTTGGGTGGCTAGGGGACTCCTACGAGCAGTACTTC
size: -; D: TRBD1; V: TRBV28; J: TRBJ1-2; CDR3: CASSLGVEGASRGYTF; DNA: TGTGCCAGCAGTTTAGGGGTGGAGGGGGCGTCTCGGGGCTACACCTTC
size: -; D: -; V: TRBV7-2; J: TRBJ1-3; CDR3: CASSPAGTPNSGNTIYF; DNA: TGTGCCAGCAGCCCAGCCGGGACACCTAACTCTGGAAACACCATATATTTT
size: -; D: -; V: TRBV28; J: TRBJ1-2; CDR3: CASGRGLEDGYTF; DNA: TGTGCCAGCGGAAGAGGGTTGGAGGATGGCTACACCTTC
size: once; D: TRBD1; V: TRBV14; J: TRBJ2-7; CDR3: CASSQDRGSEQYF; DNA: TGTGCCAGCAGCCAGGACAGGGGGAGCGAGCAGTACTTC
size: -; D: -; V: TRBV6-1; J: TRBJ1-5; CDR3: CASSETALYSNQPQHF; DNA: TGTGCCAGCAGTGAAACAGCCCTTTATAGCAATCAGCCCCAGCATTTT
size: -; D: TRBD1; V: TRBV2; J: TRBJ2-7; CDR3: CASKFLPGQGVYEQYF; DNA: TGTGCCAGCAAATTTTTGCCGGGACAGGGGGTATACGAGCAGTACTTC
size: -; D: TRBD2; V: TRBV11-1; J: TRBJ2-3; CDR3: CASSKEGWRETTDTQYF; DNA: TGTGCCAGCAGCAAAGAGGGCTGGCGGGAGACGACAGATACGCAGTATTTT
size: -; D: -; V: TRBV7-3; J: TRBJ2-3; CDR3: CASSLLSGPGDTQYF; DNA: TGTGCCAGCAGCTTGCTTAGCGGCCCCGGAGATACGCAGTATTTT
size: -; D: TRBD2; V: TRBV2; J: TRBJ2-1; CDR3: CASEREGQSNEQFF; DNA: TGTGCCAGCGAGCGGGAGGGCCAATCAAATGAGCAGTTCTTC
size: -; D: TRBD2; V: TRBV7-6; J: TRBJ2-5; CDR3: CASSSLAEETQYF; DNA: TGTGCCAGCAGCTCCCTAGCGGAAGAGACCCAGTACTTC
size: -; D: TRBD2; V: TRBV29-1; J: TRBJ2-7; CDR3: CSVGGVAGGPPYEQYF; DNA: TGCAGCGTGGGGGGGGTAGCGGGAGGCCCTCCCTACGAGCAGTACTTC
size: -; D: -; V: TRBV30; J: TRBJ2-7; CDR3: CACPAGQSSYEQYF; DNA: TGTGCCTGTCCCGCGGGACAGTCATCCTACGAGCAGTACTTC
size: -; D: -; V: TRBV5-5; J: TRBJ1-5; CDR3: CASSFIAGGPYISNQPQHF; DNA: TGTGCCAGCAGCTTTATTGCGGGGGGGCCCTACATTTCCAATCAGCCCCAGCATTTT
size: -; D: TRBD1; V: TRBV2; J: TRBJ1-3; CDR3: CASRPEQGGGNTIYF; DNA: TGTGCCAGCAGGCCTGAACAGGGGGGTGGAAACACCATATATTTT
size: -; D: -; V: TRBV18; J: TRBJ2-1; CDR3: CASSPLSELSYNEQFF; DNA: TGTGCCAGCTCACCGCTTTCAGAGCTCTCCTACAATGAGCAGTTCTTC
size: -; D: -; V: TRBV11-2; J: TRBJ2-7; CDR3: CASSFGEIQYF; DNA: TGTGCCAGCAGCTTTGGGGAAATACAGTACTTC
size: -; D: -; V: TRBV15; J: TRBJ2-2; CDR3: CATSPFSRSTGELFF; DNA: TGTGCCACCTCCCCGTTCTCCAGGAGCACCGGGGAGCTGTTTTTT
size: -; D: -; V: TRBV7-6; J: TRBJ1-4; CDR3: CASSQGRPGEKLFF; DNA: TGTGCCAGCAGCCAGGGACGGCCGGGGGAAAAACTGTTTTTT